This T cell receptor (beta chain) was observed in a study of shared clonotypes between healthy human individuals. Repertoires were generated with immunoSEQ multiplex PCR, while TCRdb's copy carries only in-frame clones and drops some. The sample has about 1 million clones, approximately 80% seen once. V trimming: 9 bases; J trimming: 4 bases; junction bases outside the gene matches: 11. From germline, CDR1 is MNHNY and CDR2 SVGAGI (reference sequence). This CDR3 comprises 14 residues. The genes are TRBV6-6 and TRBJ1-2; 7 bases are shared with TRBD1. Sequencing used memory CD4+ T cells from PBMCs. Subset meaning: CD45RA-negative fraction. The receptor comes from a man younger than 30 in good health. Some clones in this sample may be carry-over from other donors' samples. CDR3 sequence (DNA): TGTGCCAGTCTTCGCCAGGGGGGCGGCTATGGCTACACCTTC. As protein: CASLRQGGGYGYTF.